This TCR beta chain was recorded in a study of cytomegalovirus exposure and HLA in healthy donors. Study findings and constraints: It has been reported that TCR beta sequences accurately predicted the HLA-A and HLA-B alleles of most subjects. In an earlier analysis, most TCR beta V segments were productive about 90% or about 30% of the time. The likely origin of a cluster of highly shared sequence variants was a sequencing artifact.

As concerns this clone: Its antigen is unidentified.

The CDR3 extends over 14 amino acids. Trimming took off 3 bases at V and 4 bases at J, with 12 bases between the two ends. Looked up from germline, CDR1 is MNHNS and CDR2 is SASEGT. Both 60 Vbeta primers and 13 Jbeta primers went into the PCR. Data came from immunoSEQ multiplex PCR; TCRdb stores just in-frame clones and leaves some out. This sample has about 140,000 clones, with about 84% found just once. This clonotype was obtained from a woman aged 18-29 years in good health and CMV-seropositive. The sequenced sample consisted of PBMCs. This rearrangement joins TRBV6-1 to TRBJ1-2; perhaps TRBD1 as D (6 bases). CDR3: CASSERQEPYGYTF. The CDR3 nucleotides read TGTGCCAGCAGTGAGAGACAGGAACCCTATGGCTACACCTTC.